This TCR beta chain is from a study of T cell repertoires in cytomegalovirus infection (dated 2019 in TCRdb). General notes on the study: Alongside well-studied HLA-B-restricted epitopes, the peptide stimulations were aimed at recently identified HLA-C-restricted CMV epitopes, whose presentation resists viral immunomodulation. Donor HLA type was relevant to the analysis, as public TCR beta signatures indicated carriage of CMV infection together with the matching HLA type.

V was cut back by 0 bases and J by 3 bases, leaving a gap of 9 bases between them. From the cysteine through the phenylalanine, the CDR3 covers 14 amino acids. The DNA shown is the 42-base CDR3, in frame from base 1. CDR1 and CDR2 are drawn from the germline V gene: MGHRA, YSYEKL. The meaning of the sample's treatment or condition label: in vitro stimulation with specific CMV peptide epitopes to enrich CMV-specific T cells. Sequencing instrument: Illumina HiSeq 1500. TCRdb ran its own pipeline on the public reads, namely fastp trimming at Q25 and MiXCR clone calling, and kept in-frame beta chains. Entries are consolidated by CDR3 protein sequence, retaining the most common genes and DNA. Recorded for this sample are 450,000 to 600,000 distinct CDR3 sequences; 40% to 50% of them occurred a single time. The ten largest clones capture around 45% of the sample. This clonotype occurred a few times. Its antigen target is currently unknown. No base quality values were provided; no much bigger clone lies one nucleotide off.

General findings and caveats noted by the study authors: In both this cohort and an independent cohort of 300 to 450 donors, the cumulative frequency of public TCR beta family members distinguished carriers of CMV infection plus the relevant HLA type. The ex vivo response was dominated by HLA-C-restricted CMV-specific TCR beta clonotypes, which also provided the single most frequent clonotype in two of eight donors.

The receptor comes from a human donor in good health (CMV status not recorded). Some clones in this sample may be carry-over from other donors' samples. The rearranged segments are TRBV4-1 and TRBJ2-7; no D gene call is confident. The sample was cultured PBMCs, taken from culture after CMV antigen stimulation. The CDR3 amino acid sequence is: CASSQDISGYEQYF. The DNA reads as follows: TGCGCCAGCAGCCAAGATATTTCGGGCTACGAGCAGTACTTC.